The rows below give T cell receptor beta chains drawn from one sample of a study of CD8+CD57+ T cells in acquired aplastic anemia. Each CDR3 protein is one row after TCRdb ran MiXCR on the reads. Of around 200,000 distinct CDR3 sequences listed, about 60% were seen once; the top ten hold 58%. Material for sequencing was sorted CD4+, CD8+, or CD8+CD57+ T cells (not recorded which) from PBMCs. The receptor set was obtained from a human donor with aplastic anemia. Both conserved end residues are part of each CDR3. D genes are given only for firm matches. Rows may omit the clone size; those that give it use once, few, many or a size class.

v_gene: TRBV7-2; d_gene: NA; abundance: NA; j_gene: TRBJ2-5; CDR3aa: CASTSTGPQETQYF; CDR3nt: TGTGCCAGCACCTCCACAGGGCCCCAAGAGACCCAGTACTTC
v_gene: TRBV7-6; d_gene: NA; abundance: NA; j_gene: TRBJ2-5; CDR3aa: CASSFTGSQETQYF; CDR3nt: TGTGCCAGCAGCTTTACAGGGTCACAAGAGACCCAGTACTTC
v_gene: TRBV6-5; d_gene: TRBD2; abundance: once; j_gene: TRBJ2-5; CDR3aa: CASSYSILAGGGGETQYF; CDR3nt: TGTGCCAGCAGTTACTCGATACTAGCGGGAGGGGGTGGAGAGACCCAGTACTTC
v_gene: TRBV15; d_gene: TRBD2; abundance: NA; j_gene: TRBJ2-7; CDR3aa: CATSRDGGASGESYEQYF; CDR3nt: TGTGCCACCAGCCGAGACGGAGGGGCTAGCGGGGAATCCTACGAGCAGTACTTC
v_gene: TRBV9; d_gene: TRBD2; abundance: NA; j_gene: TRBJ2-1; CDR3aa: CASSVGGGRVDEQFF; CDR3nt: TGTGCCAGCAGCGTAGGGGGAGGGAGGGTCGATGAGCAGTTCTTC
v_gene: TRBV5-1; d_gene: TRBD2; abundance: NA; j_gene: TRBJ2-1; CDR3aa: CASIAGGTSGNNEQFF; CDR3nt: TGCGCCAGCATCGCGGGCGGGACTAGCGGGAACAATGAGCAGTTCTTC
v_gene: TRBV7-3; d_gene: TRBD1; abundance: few; j_gene: TRBJ2-7; CDR3aa: CASSQGVGEQYF; CDR3nt: TGTGCCAGCAGCCAGGGGGTGGGTGAGCAGTACTTC
v_gene: TRBV24-1; d_gene: NA; abundance: NA; j_gene: TRBJ2-2; CDR3aa: CATSDSTGQYTGELFF; CDR3nt: TGTGCCACCAGTGACTCCACGGGACAATACACCGGGGAGCTGTTTTTT
v_gene: TRBV7-2; d_gene: NA; abundance: NA; j_gene: TRBJ1-1; CDR3aa: CASSSNRNTEAFF; CDR3nt: TGTGCCAGCAGCTCTAACAGGAACACTGAAGCTTTCTTT
v_gene: TRBV5-1; d_gene: NA; abundance: many; j_gene: TRBJ1-4; CDR3aa: CASSPGGEGEKLFF; CDR3nt: TGCGCCAGCAGCCCCGGGGGCGAGGGAGAAAAACTGTTTTTT
v_gene: TRBV12-3/TRBV12-4; d_gene: TRBD2; abundance: NA; j_gene: TRBJ2-1; CDR3aa: CASSLGAGGLYNEQFF; CDR3nt: TGTGCCAGCAGTTTAGGAGCGGGGGGGTTATACAATGAGCAGTTCTTC
v_gene: TRBV3-1; d_gene: NA; abundance: NA; j_gene: TRBJ2-1; CDR3aa: CASSHNDEQFF; CDR3nt: TGTGCCAGCAGCCACAATGATGAGCAGTTCTTC
v_gene: TRBV29-1; d_gene: NA; abundance: NA; j_gene: TRBJ1-1; CDR3aa: CSVEEFPNTEAFF; CDR3nt: TGCAGCGTTGAAGAATTCCCTAACACTGAAGCTTTCTTT
v_gene: TRBV2; d_gene: NA; abundance: NA; j_gene: TRBJ2-5; CDR3aa: CASIGPQETQYF; CDR3nt: TGTGCCAGCATAGGACCACAAGAGACCCAGTACTTC
v_gene: TRBV2; d_gene: NA; abundance: NA; j_gene: TRBJ2-5; CDR3aa: CASSGANQETQYF; CDR3nt: TGTGCCAGCAGTGGGGCGAACCAAGAGACCCAGTACTTC
v_gene: TRBV29-1; d_gene: NA; abundance: NA; j_gene: TRBJ2-1; CDR3aa: CSVVGRGDNEQFF; CDR3nt: TGCAGCGTTGTGGGAAGGGGGGACAATGAGCAGTTCTTC
v_gene: TRBV20-1; d_gene: NA; abundance: NA; j_gene: TRBJ1-6; CDR3aa: CSAPTGRMNSPLHF; CDR3nt: TGCAGTGCCCCGACAGGAAGGATGAATTCACCCCTCCACTTT
v_gene: TRBV6-6; d_gene: NA; abundance: few; j_gene: TRBJ1-2; CDR3aa: CASWRGGGNGYTF; CDR3nt: TGTGCCAGCTGGCGGGGAGGGGGAAATGGCTACACCTTC
v_gene: TRBV7-2; d_gene: NA; abundance: NA; j_gene: TRBJ1-2; CDR3aa: CASSLASGPDYGYTF; CDR3nt: TGTGCCAGCAGCTTAGCCTCTGGGCCGGACTATGGCTACACCTTC
v_gene: TRBV19; d_gene: NA; abundance: NA; j_gene: TRBJ2-2; CDR3aa: CASSTGGSGELFF; CDR3nt: TGTGCCAGTAGTACCGGGGGCTCCGGGGAGCTGTTTTTT
v_gene: TRBV15; d_gene: TRBD1; abundance: NA; j_gene: TRBJ2-2; CDR3aa: CATSRDRSGGELFF; CDR3nt: TGTGCCACCAGCAGGGACAGGTCTGGCGGGGAGCTGTTTTTT
v_gene: TRBV2; d_gene: TRBD1; abundance: once; j_gene: TRBJ1-5; CDR3aa: CASSAGTVNQPQHF; CDR3nt: TGTGCCAGCAGTGCCGGGACAGTCAATCAGCCCCAGCATTTT
v_gene: TRBV9; d_gene: NA; abundance: NA; j_gene: TRBJ1-3; CDR3aa: CASSVTPWGGSGNTIYF; CDR3nt: TGTGCCAGCAGCGTAACACCCTGGGGGGGCTCTGGAAACACCATATATTTT
v_gene: TRBV24-1; d_gene: NA; abundance: NA; j_gene: TRBJ2-7; CDR3aa: CATSTGTPPYEQYF; CDR3nt: TGTGCCACCAGTACCGGGACTCCTCCGTACGAGCAGTACTTC
v_gene: TRBV9; d_gene: TRBD2; abundance: NA; j_gene: TRBJ2-5; CDR3aa: CASSPGLAGGPETQYF; CDR3nt: TGTGCCAGCAGCCCCGGACTAGCGGGAGGGCCGGAGACCCAGTACTTC
v_gene: TRBV7-9; d_gene: TRBD2; abundance: once; j_gene: TRBJ2-1; CDR3aa: CASSLVAGTSLNEQFF; CDR3nt: TGTGCCAGCAGCTTAGTGGCCGGGACTAGTTTGAATGAGCAGTTCTTC
v_gene: TRBV29-1; d_gene: TRBD1; abundance: NA; j_gene: TRBJ1-2; CDR3aa: CSVPTGGLYGYTF; CDR3nt: TGCAGCGTTCCCACAGGGGGGCTCTATGGCTACACCTTC
v_gene: TRBV19; d_gene: NA; abundance: few; j_gene: TRBJ2-7; CDR3aa: CASSIDRVAIEQYF; CDR3nt: TGTGCCAGTAGTATAGATCGGGTAGCGATCGAGCAGTACTTC
v_gene: TRBV20-1; d_gene: NA; abundance: NA; j_gene: TRBJ2-7; CDR3aa: CSARPFRQVTYEQYF; CDR3nt: TGCAGTGCTAGACCATTCCGACAGGTTACCTACGAGCAGTACTTC
v_gene: TRBV4-1; d_gene: NA; abundance: NA; j_gene: TRBJ2-5; CDR3aa: CASSHAVWTREETQYF; CDR3nt: TGCGCCAGCAGCCATGCCGTATGGACCAGGGAAGAGACCCAGTACTTC
v_gene: TRBV20-1; d_gene: TRBD2; abundance: NA; j_gene: TRBJ2-7; CDR3aa: CSASGLAGSYEQYF; CDR3nt: TGCAGTGCAAGTGGACTAGCGGGCTCCTACGAGCAGTACTTC
v_gene: TRBV7-8; d_gene: NA; abundance: NA; j_gene: TRBJ1-1; CDR3aa: CASSLEGLSRAEAFF; CDR3nt: TGTGCCAGCAGCTTAGAGGGCCTGTCTAGGGCGGAAGCTTTCTTT
v_gene: TRBV12-3/TRBV12-4; d_gene: NA; abundance: NA; j_gene: TRBJ1-6; CDR3aa: CASRRQDHSPLHF; CDR3nt: TGTGCCAGCAGACGACAGGACCATTCACCCCTCCACTTT
v_gene: TRBV5-1; d_gene: NA; abundance: NA; j_gene: TRBJ2-3; CDR3aa: CASSVAGGGGITDTQYF; CDR3nt: TGCGCCAGCAGCGTAGCTGGTGGTGGGGGAATCACAGATACGCAGTATTTT
v_gene: TRBV27; d_gene: NA; abundance: NA; j_gene: TRBJ1-1; CDR3aa: CASSSEGGDTEAFF; CDR3nt: TGTGCCAGCAGTTCTGAAGGGGGGGACACTGAAGCTTTCTTT
v_gene: TRBV7-8; d_gene: NA; abundance: NA; j_gene: TRBJ1-5; CDR3aa: CASSQAGQNNQPQHF; CDR3nt: TGTGCCAGCAGCCAGGCGGGACAAAACAATCAGCCCCAGCATTTT
v_gene: TRBV7-9; d_gene: NA; abundance: NA; j_gene: TRBJ1-2; CDR3aa: CAWLEGASGYTF; CDR3nt: TGTGCCTGGTTGGAGGGTGCGAGTGGCTACACCTTC
v_gene: TRBV20-1; d_gene: NA; abundance: NA; j_gene: TRBJ2-7; CDR3aa: CSAASRHYEQYF; CDR3nt: TGCAGTGCCGCTAGCAGACACTACGAGCAGTACTTC
v_gene: TRBV7-8; d_gene: TRBD2; abundance: NA; j_gene: TRBJ2-2; CDR3aa: CASSLFYGSGGAGGELFF; CDR3nt: TGTGCCAGCAGCTTATTTTACGGGAGCGGGGGGGCCGGCGGGGAGCTGTTTTTT
v_gene: TRBV29-1; d_gene: NA; abundance: NA; j_gene: TRBJ1-1; CDR3aa: CSVRRVVRGDEAFF; CDR3nt: TGCAGCGTCCGACGGGTGGTAAGGGGAGATGAAGCTTTCTTT
v_gene: TRBV5-5; d_gene: NA; abundance: few; j_gene: TRBJ1-6; CDR3aa: CASSTETSYNSPLHF; CDR3nt: TGCGCCAGCAGCACGGAGACTAGTTATAATTCACCCCTCCACTTT
v_gene: TRBV10-3; d_gene: NA; abundance: NA; j_gene: TRBJ2-2; CDR3aa: CATTGTGELFF; CDR3nt: TGTGCCACCACAGGCACCGGGGAGCTGTTTTTT
v_gene: TRBV28; d_gene: NA; abundance: many; j_gene: TRBJ1-6; CDR3aa: CASSITGTYSPLHF; CDR3nt: TGTGCCAGCAGCATAACTGGGACGTATTCACCCCTCCACTTT
v_gene: TRBV9; d_gene: NA; abundance: NA; j_gene: TRBJ2-1; CDR3aa: CASSVGSGAEFF; CDR3nt: NA
v_gene: TRBV19; d_gene: NA; abundance: NA; j_gene: TRBJ2-2; CDR3aa: CASSEGMGITGELFF; CDR3nt: TGTGCCAGTAGTGAGGGTATGGGGATCACCGGGGAGCTGTTTTTT